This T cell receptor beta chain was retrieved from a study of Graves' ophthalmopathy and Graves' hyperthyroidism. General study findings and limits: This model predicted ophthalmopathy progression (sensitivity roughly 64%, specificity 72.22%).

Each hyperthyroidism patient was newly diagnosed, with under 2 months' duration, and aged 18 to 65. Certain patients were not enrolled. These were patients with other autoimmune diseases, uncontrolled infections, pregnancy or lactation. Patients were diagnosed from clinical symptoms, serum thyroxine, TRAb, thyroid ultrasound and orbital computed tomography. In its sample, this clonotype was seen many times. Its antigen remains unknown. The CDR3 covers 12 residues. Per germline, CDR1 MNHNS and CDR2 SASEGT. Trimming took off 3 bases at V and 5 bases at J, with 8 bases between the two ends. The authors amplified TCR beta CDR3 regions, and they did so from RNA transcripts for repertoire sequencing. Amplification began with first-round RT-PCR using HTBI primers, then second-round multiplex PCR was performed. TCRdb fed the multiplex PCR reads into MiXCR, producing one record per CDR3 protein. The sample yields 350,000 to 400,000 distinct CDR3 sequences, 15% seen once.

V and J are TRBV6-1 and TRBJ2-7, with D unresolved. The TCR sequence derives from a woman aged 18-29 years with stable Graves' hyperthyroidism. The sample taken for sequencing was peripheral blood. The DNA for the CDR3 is TGTGCCAGCAGTGAGACTTGGGACGAGCAGTACTTC. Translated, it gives CASSETWDEQYF.